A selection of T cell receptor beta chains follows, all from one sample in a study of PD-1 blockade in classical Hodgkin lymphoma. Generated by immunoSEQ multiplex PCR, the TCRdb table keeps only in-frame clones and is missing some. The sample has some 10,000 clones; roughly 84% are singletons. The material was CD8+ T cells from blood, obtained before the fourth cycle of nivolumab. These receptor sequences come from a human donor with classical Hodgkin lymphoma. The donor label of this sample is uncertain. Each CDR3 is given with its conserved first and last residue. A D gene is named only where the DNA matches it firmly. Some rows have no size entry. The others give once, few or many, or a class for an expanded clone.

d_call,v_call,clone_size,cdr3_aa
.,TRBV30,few,CAFASSGSADTQYF
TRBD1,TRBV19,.,CASSIDGTGSEAFF
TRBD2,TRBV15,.,CATSRVGAGGGSDTQYF
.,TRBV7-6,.,CASSLIFSRGDEQYF
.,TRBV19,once,CASSAGRSGNTIYF
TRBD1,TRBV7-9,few,CASSLEDREEFRNYGYTF
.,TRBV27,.,CASSSQGISTEAFF
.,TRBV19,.,CASSIVPSPVYNEQFF
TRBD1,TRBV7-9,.,CASSSRDRGNTEAFF
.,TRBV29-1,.,CSFGQGGSTDTQYF
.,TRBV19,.,CASSIEGYSEAFF
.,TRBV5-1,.,CASSSTGIEQYF
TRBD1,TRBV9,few,CASSVGDRLYEQYF
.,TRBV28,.,CASSLDPLLYEQYF
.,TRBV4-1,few,CASSQDRQSYEQYF
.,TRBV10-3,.,CAISVDGGAETQYF
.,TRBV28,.,CASSLTGRTAEKLFF
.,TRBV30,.,CAWSVGGEDTGELFF
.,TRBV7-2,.,CASSLGLDRSTQYF
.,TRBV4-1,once,CASSQASGKFGTDTQYF
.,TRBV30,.,CACGQAYEQYF
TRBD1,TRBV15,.,CATSSTPTGQVGAFF
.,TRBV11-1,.,CASSLGDWEPLNEQYF
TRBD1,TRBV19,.,CASTPGQGGTEAFF
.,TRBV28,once,CASSPPDIRAFF
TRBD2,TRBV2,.,CASSLSGRNYNEQFF
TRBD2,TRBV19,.,CASSWSSGSTDTQYF
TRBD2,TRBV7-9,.,CASSYSGRGDEQYF
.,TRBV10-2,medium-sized,CASSENHSRGTQYF
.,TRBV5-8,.,CASSSAGSYNEQFF
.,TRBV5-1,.,CASSLNGNTQETQYF
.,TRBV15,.,CATSEDVGRSNYGYTF
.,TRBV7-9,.,CASSLGGLRRDEQFF
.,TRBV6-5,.,CASSSEGDFQETQYF
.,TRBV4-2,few,CASSQVHGASTEAFF
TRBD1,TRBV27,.,CASSRDSWQGVGYGYTF
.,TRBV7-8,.,CASSLIGGVYEQYF
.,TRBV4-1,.,CASSQENAGITDTQYF
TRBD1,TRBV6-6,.,CASSYPNTGGGYTF
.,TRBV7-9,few,CASSLAVPTGYGYTF
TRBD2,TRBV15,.,CATPSGWGRASGRAVGYEQYF
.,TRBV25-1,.,CASSDGGSDQPQHF
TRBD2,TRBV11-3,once,CASSRRTSGTSYNEQFF
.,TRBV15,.,CATSRVSAFSGNTIYF
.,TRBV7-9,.,CASSLARGGNPEAFF